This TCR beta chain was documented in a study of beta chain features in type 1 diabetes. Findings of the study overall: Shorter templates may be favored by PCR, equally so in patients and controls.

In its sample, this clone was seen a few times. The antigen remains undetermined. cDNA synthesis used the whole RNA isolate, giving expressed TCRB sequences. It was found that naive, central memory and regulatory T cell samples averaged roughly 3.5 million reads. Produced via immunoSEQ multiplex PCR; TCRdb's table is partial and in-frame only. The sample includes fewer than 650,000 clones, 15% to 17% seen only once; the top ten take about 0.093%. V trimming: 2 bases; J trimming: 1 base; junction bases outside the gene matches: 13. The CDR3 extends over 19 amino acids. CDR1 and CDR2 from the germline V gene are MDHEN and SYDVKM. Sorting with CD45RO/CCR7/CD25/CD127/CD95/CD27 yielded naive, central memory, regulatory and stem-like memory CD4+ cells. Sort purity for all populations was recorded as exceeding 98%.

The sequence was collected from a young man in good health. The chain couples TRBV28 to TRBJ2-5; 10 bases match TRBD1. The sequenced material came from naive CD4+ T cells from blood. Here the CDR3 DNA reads TGTGCCAGCAGTTTACCCGGGACAGGGGTCCTGGAGGTCCAAGAGACCCAGTACTTC. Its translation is CASSLPGTGVLEVQETQYF.